Included here is one T cell receptor (beta chain) sequence, with context. These data come from a study of molecular identifiers for immune sequencing clone quantification. Study summary: Replicate experiments divided RNA from roughly 20,000 or 100,000 naive CD8 cells into five parts and sequenced four.

TCRdb itself ran the PCR reads through MiXCR, one entry per CDR3 protein. The sample lists approximately 320,000 distinct CDR3 sequences; over 20% were seen once. V lost 0 bases and J lost 0, with 17 bases in between. Per germline, CDR1 MGHRA and CDR2 YSYEKL. This CDR3 is 18 amino acids long. This receptor was identified in a human donor in good health. Some libraries in this study had Jurkat cell RNA spiked in. Sequencing was carried out using naive CD8+ T cells from blood, with Jurkat cell RNA spiked in. The subset here: FACS-sorted CD8+CD4-CCR7+CD45RA+ naive T cells. This chain uses TRBV4-1 with TRBJ1-1; no clear D. The CDR3 region is CASSQDLAFGPMNTEAFF. CDR3 nucleotide sequence: TGCGCCAGCAGCCAAGATTTGGCGTTCGGGCCCATGAACACTGAAGCTTTCTTT.